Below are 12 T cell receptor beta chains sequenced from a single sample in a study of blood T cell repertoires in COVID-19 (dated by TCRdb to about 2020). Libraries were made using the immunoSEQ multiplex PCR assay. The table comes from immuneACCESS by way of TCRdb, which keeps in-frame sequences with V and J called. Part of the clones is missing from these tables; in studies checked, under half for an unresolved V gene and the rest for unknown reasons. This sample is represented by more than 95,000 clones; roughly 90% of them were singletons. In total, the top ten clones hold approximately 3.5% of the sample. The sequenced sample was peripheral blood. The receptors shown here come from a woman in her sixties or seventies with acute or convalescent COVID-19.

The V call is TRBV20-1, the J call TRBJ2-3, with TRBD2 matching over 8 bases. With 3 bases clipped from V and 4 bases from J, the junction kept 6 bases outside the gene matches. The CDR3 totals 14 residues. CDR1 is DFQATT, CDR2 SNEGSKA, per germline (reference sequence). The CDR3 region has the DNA TGCAGTGCTAGTCGAGCGGGAGACCCAGATACGCAGTATTTT. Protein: CSASRAGDPDTQYF.

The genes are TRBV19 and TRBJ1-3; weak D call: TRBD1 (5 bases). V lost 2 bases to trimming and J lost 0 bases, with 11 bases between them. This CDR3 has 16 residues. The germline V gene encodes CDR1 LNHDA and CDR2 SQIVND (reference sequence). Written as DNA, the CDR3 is TGTGCCAGTAGTATATCTCCCAGGGCCTCTGGAAACACCATATATTTT. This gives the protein CASSISPRASGNTIYF.

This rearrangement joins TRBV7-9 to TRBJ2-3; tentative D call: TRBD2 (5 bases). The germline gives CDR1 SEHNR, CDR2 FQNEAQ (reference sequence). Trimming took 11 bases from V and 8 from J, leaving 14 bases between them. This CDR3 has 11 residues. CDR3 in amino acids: CAWKEDGTQYF. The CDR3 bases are TGTGCCTGGAAGGAGGATGGTACGCAGTATTTT.

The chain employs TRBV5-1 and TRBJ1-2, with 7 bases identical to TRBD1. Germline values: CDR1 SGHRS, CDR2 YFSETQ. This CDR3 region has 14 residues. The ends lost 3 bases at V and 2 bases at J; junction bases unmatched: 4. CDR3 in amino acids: CASSYGTANYGYTF. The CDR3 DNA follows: TGCGCCAGCAGCTACGGGACAGCCAACTATGGCTACACCTTC.

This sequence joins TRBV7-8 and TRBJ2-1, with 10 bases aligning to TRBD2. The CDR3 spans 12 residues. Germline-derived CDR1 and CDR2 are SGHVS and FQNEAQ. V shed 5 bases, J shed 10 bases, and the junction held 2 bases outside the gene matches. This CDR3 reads CASSLSGGEQFF. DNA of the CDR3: TGTGCCAGCAGCCTTAGCGGGGGGGAGCAGTTCTTC.

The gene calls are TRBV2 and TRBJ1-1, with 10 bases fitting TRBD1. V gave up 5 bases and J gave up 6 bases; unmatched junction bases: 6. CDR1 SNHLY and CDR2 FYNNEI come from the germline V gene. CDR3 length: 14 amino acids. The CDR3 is CASSLDRGQPEAFF. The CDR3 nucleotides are TGTGCCAGCAGTTTAGACAGGGGGCAACCTGAAGCTTTCTTT.

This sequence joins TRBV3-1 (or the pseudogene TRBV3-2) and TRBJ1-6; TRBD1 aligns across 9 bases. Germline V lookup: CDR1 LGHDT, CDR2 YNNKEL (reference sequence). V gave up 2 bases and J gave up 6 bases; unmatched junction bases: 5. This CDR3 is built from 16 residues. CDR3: CASSQLGTGFNSPLHF. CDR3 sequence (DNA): TGTGCCAGCAGCCAACTCGGGACAGGGTTTAATTCACCCCTCCACTTT.

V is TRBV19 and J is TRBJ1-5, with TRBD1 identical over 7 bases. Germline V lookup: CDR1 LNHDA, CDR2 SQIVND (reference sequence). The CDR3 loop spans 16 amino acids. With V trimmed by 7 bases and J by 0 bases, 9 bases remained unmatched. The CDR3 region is CASKKGDSYSNQPQHF. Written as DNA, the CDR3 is TGTGCCAGTAAAAAAGGGGACAGCTATAGCAATCAGCCCCAGCATTTT.

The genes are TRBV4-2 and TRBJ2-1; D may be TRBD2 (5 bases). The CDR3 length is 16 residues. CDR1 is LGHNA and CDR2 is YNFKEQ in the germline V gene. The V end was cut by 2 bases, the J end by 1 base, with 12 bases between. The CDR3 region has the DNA TGTGCCAGCAGCCAATCCAGAAGGGAGTCCTACAATGAGCAGTTCTTC. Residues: CASSQSRRESYNEQFF.

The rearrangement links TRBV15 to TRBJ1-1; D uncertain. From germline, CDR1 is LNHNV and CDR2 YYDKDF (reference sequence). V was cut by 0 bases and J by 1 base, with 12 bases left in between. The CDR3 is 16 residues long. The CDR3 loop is CATSRDSTRGNTEAFF. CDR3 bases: TGTGCCACCAGCAGAGATTCCACCCGGGGGAACACTGAAGCTTTCTTT.

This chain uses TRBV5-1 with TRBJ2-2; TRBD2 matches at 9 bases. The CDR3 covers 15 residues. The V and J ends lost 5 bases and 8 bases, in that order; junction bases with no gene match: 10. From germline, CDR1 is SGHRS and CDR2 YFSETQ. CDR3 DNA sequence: TGCGCCAGCAGGACCCCAGCGGGGGGCGTGGGGGAGCTGTTTTTT. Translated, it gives CASRTPAGGVGELFF.

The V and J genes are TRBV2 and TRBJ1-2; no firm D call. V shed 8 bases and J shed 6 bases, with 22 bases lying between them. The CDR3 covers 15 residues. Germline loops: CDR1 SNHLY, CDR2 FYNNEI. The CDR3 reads CASERANGGLDGYTF. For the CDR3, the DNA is TGTGCCAGCGAAAGGGCGAACGGTGGACTCGATGGCTACACCTTC. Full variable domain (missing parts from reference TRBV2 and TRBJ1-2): EPEVTQTPSHQVTQMGQEVILRCVPISNHLYFYWYRQILGQKVEFLVSFYNNEISEKSEIFDDQFSVERPDGSNFTLKIRSTKLEDSAMYFCASERANGGLDGYTFGSGTRLTVV.